This entry lists 20 T cell receptor beta chains sequenced from one sample in a study of blood T cell repertoires in COVID-19. This table comes from immunoSEQ multiplex PCR, and its TCRdb copy is limited to in-frame clones, with some not included. The data contain hundreds of thousands of clones, around 85% of them singletons. The sample taken for sequencing was PBMCs or T cells enriched from blood (not recorded which). These receptors were obtained from a woman aged 40 to 55 who had recovered from COVID-19.

The gene calls are TRBV11-2 and TRBJ1-3; D remains unclear. The CDR3 has 13 amino acids. Trimming took 5 bases from V and 4 from J, leaving 9 bases between them. CDR1 is SGHAT, CDR2 FQNNGV, per germline. The CDR3 spells CASSLLRGNTIYF. The DNA of the CDR3 is TGTGCCAGCAGCCTTCTTAGAGGAAACACCATATATTTT.

Only one count was recorded for this clone. V and J are TRBV4-3 and TRBJ2-7; D unresolved. The V end lost 1 base, the J end lost 4 bases, and 11 bases lay between the germline ends. The CDR3 covers 14 residues. CDR1 and CDR2 (germline): LGHNA, YSLEER. CDR3 sequence reads: CASSQAPGLYEQYF. The CDR3 DNA reads as TGCGCCAGCAGCCAAGCTCCCGGGTTATACGAGCAGTACTTC.

This clone was seen a handful of times. V usage is TRBV7-3 and J usage is TRBJ2-3; no clear D gene. The CDR3 contains 13 residues. Trimming took 2 bases from V and 4 from J, leaving 7 bases between them. Germline CDR1 and CDR2: SGHTA and FQGTGA. The CDR3 spells CASSLQVADTQYF. Written as DNA, the CDR3 is TGTGCCAGCAGCTTACAGGTGGCAGATACGCAGTATTTT. Variable domain in full (rest from reference TRBV7-3 and TRBJ2-3): GAGVSQTPSNKVTEKGKYVELRCDPISGHTALYWYRQSLGQGPEFLIYFQGTGAADDSGLPNDRFFAVRPEGSVSTLKIQRTERGDSAVYLCASSLQVADTQYFGPGTRLTVL.

The chain combines TRBV18 with TRBJ2-7; tentative D call: TRBD1 (5 bases). The V gene's germline CDR1 is KGHSH and CDR2 LQKENI. Trimming stripped 8 bases from V and 3 bases from J, with 11 bases between. The CDR3 has 12 amino acids. CDR3 coding DNA: TGTGCCAGCCGAGAGACAGACTACGAGCAGTACTTC. Its protein is CASRETDYEQYF. The full variable domain, rest sourced from reference TRBV18 and TRBJ2-7, is NAGVMQNPRHLVRRRGQEARLRCSPMKGHSHVYWYRQLPEEGLKFMVYLQKENIIDESGMPKERFSAEFPKEGPSILRIQQVVRGDSAAYFCASRETDYEQYFGPGTRLTVT.

The chain couples TRBV28 to TRBJ1-2; D is perhaps TRBD1 (5 bases). CDR1 and CDR2 (germline): MDHEN, SYDVKM. The V end lost 1 base, the J end lost 7 bases, and 7 bases lay between the germline ends. The CDR3 length is 12 residues. As DNA, the CDR3 is TGTGCCAGCAGTTTATCAGGGTTTGGCTACACCTTC. It is translated as CASSLSGFGYTF.

The chain is built from TRBV2 and TRBJ1-5; TRBD1 might be the D (6 bases). Germline assignment: CDR1 SNHLY and CDR2 FYNNEI. Between the trimmed V and J ends, which lost 7 bases and 7 bases, there was a span of 20 bases. This CDR3 is built from 15 residues. The CDR3, as DNA: TGTGCCAGCACAGCAGTGATCCGGGGGGCGCAGCCCCAGCATTTT. This translates into CASTAVIRGAQPQHF.

The chain carries TRBV9 and TRBJ2-5; 11 bases are a match to TRBD2. There are 15 residues in the CDR3. Trimming cost V 0 bases and J 4 bases; bases outside gene matches: 2. Germline V CDR1 and CDR2: SGDLS, YYNGEE. CDR3 amino acids: CASSVGLAGLETQYF. DNA of the CDR3: TGTGCCAGCAGCGTAGGACTAGCGGGATTAGAGACCCAGTACTTC.

This clone has just one count. The chain joins TRBV30 to TRBJ2-1; D unclear. Trimming removed 2 bases at V and 7 bases at J, with 3 bases between. The CDR3 runs 10 residues. Germline CDR1 is GTSNPN and CDR2 is SVGIG (reference sequence). CDR3 sequence: CAWSINEQFF. CDR3 DNA sequence: TGTGCCTGGAGTATAAATGAGCAGTTCTTC.

The chain uses TRBV19 and TRBJ2-6; 10 bases are shared with TRBD2. V trimming: 5 bases; J trimming: 7 bases; junction bases outside the gene matches: 14. The CDR3 covers 18 residues. Germline V CDR1 and CDR2: LNHDA, SQIVND (reference sequence). Here the CDR3 DNA reads TGTGCCAGTAGTTTTCGATCAGCGGGAGGGGTGGATGCCAACGTCCTGACTTTC. It specifies CASSFRSAGGVDANVLTF.

This chain connects TRBV10-3 to TRBJ2-1, with TRBD2 matching over 7 bases. After removal of 4 bases from V and 4 bases from J, the junction contained 4 bases not matched to a gene. CDR1 ENHRY and CDR2 SYGVKD come from the germline V gene. CDR3 size: 14 residues. The CDR3 here is CAISAREGYNEQFF. Here the CDR3 DNA reads TGTGCCATCAGTGCGAGGGAGGGATACAATGAGCAGTTCTTC.

The V call is TRBV5-1, the J call TRBJ2-1; 9 positions match TRBD1. CDR3 size: 14 residues. V trimming: 3 bases; J trimming: 7 bases; junction bases outside the gene matches: 5. From germline, CDR1 is SGHRS and CDR2 YFSETQ. The CDR3 here is CASSSDRGQNEQFF. CDR3 in DNA: TGCGCCAGCAGCTCGGACAGGGGACAGAATGAGCAGTTCTTC.

J is TRBJ2-2 and V is TRBV9, with unresolved D. The CDR3 contains 14 residues. V shed 3 bases and J shed 5 bases, with 11 bases lying between them. In germline, CDR1 is SGDLS, CDR2 YYNGEE. The CDR3 nucleotides read TGTGCCAGCAGCGGAAACAGCCTTACCGGGGAGCTGTTTTTT. Encoded protein: CASSGNSLTGELFF.

This sequence joins TRBV28 and TRBJ1-1, with D possibly TRBD1 on 5 matching bases. There are 16 residues in the CDR3. Trimming cost V 8 bases and J 2 bases, with 21 bases left between them. CDR1 is MDHEN, CDR2 SYDVKM, per germline. The CDR3 nucleotides are TGTGCCAGCTTCCCACTGGGGGGGGGAGACAACACTGAAGCTTTCTTT. Amino acids: CASFPLGGGDNTEAFF. The entire variable domain, with the rest obtained from reference TRBV28 and TRBJ1-1, is as follows: DVKVTQSSRYLVKRTGEKVFLECVQDMDHENMFWYRQDPGLGLRLIYFSYDVKMKEKGDIPEGYSVSREKKERFSLILESASTNQTSMYLCASFPLGGGDNTEAFFGQGTRLTVV.

CDR3 sequence reads: CASNKFGTQANYGYTF. The CDR3 DNA reads as TGTGCCAGCAATAAATTCGGGACACAAGCTAACTATGGCTACACCTTC. The genes are TRBV28 and TRBJ1-2; possibly TRBD1 for D (6 bases). V gave up 7 bases and J gave up 0 bases, with 18 bases separating them. Germline CDR1 and CDR2: MDHEN and SYDVKM. This CDR3 is built from 16 residues.

The chain couples TRBV28 to TRBJ1-4; D ambiguous. Germline V lookup: CDR1 MDHEN, CDR2 SYDVKM. The V gene lost 4 bases and the J gene lost 3 bases, with 12 bases spanning the gap. The length of the CDR3 is 15 residues. The CDR3 sequence: CASSYGGVPNEKLFF. The CDR3 DNA reads TGTGCCAGCAGTTATGGCGGGGTTCCTAATGAAAAACTGTTTTTT.

The gene calls are TRBV9 and TRBJ1-4, with D perhaps matching TRBD1 (5 bases). The V gene lost 0 bases and the J gene lost 6 bases, with 12 bases spanning the gap. The CDR3 runs to 15 residues. Germline V lookup: CDR1 SGDLS, CDR2 YYNGEE. The CDR3 sequence is CASSVEGKVDEKLFF. The DNA of the CDR3 is TGTGCCAGCAGCGTAGAGGGGAAAGTGGATGAAAAACTGTTTTTT.

DNA of the CDR3: TGCGCCAGCAGTGAGCGGGGTCCAGGGGACGAGCAGTACTTC. Protein product: CASSERGPGDEQYF. The chain has TRBV10-2 and TRBJ2-7, with a possible D match to TRBD1 (6 bases). Germline CDR1 WSHSY, CDR2 SAAADI. V was clipped by 2 bases and J by 5 bases, with 13 bases between them. The length of the CDR3 is 14 residues.

The V call is TRBV28, the J call TRBJ2-4, with D uncertain. Germline CDR1 and CDR2: MDHEN and SYDVKM. V dropped 4 bases and J dropped 1 base, with 2 bases sitting between them. The CDR3 runs to 12 residues. CDR3 sequence (DNA): TGTGCCAGCAGTTCGGCCAAAAACATTCAGTACTTC. This encodes CASSSAKNIQYF.

The chain uses TRBV27 and TRBJ2-3, with 14 bases aligning to TRBD2. The CDR3 loop spans 17 amino acids. The ends lost 4 bases at V and 6 bases at J; junction bases unmatched: 9. Germline V gene lookup returns CDR1 MNHEY and CDR2 SMNVEV (reference sequence). CDR3 loop: CASSYMSRTSGRDTQYF. As DNA, the CDR3 is TGTGCCAGCAGTTACATGAGCAGGACTAGCGGGAGGGATACGCAGTATTTT.

The V and J genes are TRBV4-3 and TRBJ2-3; tentatively, D is TRBD1 (6 bases). Germline V gives CDR1 LGHNA, CDR2 YSLEER. The CDR3 covers 19 residues. The germline V and J ends were trimmed by 1 base and 0 bases, with 20 bases remaining between them. CDR3 bases: TGCGCCAGCAGCCAAGGTCGCAGGGGTCATAAGTTTAGCACAGATACGCAGTATTTT. Its protein product is CASSQGRRGHKFSTDTQYF.